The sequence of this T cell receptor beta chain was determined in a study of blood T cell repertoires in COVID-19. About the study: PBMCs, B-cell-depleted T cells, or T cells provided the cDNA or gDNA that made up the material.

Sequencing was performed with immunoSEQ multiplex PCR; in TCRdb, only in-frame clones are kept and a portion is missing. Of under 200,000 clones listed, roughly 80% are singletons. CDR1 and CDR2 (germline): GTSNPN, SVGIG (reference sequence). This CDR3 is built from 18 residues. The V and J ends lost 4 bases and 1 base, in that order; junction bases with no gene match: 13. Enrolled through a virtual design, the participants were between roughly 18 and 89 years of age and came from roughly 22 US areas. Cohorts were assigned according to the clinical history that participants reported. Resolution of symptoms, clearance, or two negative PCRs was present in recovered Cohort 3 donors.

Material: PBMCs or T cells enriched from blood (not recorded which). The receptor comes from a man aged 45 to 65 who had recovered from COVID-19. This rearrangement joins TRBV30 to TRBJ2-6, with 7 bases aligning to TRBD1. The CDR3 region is CAWTAGTVKWSGANVLTF. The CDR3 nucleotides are TGTGCCTGGACCGCCGGGACAGTGAAATGGTCTGGGGCCAACGTCCTGACTTTC.